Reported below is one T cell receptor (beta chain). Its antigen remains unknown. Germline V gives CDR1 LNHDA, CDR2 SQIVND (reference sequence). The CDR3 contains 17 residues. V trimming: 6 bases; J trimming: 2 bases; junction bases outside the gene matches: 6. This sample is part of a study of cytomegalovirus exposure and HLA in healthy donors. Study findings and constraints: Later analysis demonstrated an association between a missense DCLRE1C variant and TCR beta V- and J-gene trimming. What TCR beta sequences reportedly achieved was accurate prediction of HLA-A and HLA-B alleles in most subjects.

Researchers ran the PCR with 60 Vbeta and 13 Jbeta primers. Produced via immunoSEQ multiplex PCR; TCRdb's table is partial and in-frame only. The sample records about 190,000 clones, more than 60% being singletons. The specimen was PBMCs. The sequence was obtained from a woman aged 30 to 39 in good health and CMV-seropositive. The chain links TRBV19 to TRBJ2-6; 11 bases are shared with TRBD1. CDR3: CASRARTGGTGANVLTF. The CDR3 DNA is TGTGCCAGTAGGGCGAGGACAGGGGGCACTGGGGCCAACGTCCTGACTTTC.